This entry features one T cell receptor (beta chain) sequence. The antigen it recognizes is unknown. Within one base of it there is no much larger clone, and no base qualities were kept. The sample belongs to a study of cytomegalovirus exposure and HLA in healthy donors (dated by TCRdb to 2016 to 2017). Study-level background: The 550 to 750 repertoires of the first cohort and the 95 to 150 validation repertoires were produced on the same platform, according to a later analysis. The study aimed to test whether cataloging public T cell receptors could reveal signatures of past pathogen exposure. Along with the roughly 670-subject first cohort, a separate validation cohort of some 130 different subjects was used. To predict cytomegalovirus infection status, the study combined high-throughput TCR immunosequencing, statistical association of individual TCRs with disease status, and machine learning. Study-level results and caveats: While some public TCRs were present in many individuals, most TCR sequences turned up only very rarely across donors. In vitro tests confirmed that a few of the cytomegalovirus-associated TCR beta chains recognize cytomegalovirus antigens. According to the authors, the approach could potentially be generalized to other disease states and immunological phenotypes. The validation cohort had no HLA typing available for a later analysis, so co-occurrence within that cohort was assessed over all 120 or so repertoires. Of the cluster scores, 90% to 95% were above 0 in a later analysis, which found that TCRs clustered in the first cohort also tended to co-occur in the 120 or so validation repertoires. In the study, approximately 150 TCR beta chains were listed as associated with cytomegalovirus. In both the original and validation cohorts, the classifier was reported to diagnose cytomegalovirus status with high specificity and sensitivity.

The germline V gene provides CDR1 SGHRS and CDR2 YFSETQ. CDR3 length: 14 amino acids, cysteine to phenylalanine. Only CDR3 DNA remains: 42 bases, in frame from the first base. Trimming at the junction amounts to 1 base on V and 3 bases on J, and the germline ends lie 9 bases apart. The library came from the immunoSEQ multiplex PCR assay. Per the authors' processing: A statistical classification framework was developed to diagnose cytomegalovirus status using the catalog of TCR beta chain sequences. Drawn from immuneACCESS, this table holds only the in-frame rearrangements with V and J called that TCRdb kept. Clones are partly lost; checked studies trace under half to an unresolved V gene and leave the rest unexplained. The V and J calls and the clone size are those of that table, but D and trimming were determined from the DNA. This sample is represented by approximately 230,000 clones; roughly 84% of them were singletons. The biggest ten clones account for approximately 12% of the sample.

The donors were included in the validation cohort of some 120 subjects, a group kept apart from the roughly 700-subject first cohort. The source is a man between 18 and 29 years old in good health and CMV-seropositive. The sequenced material came from PBMCs. The chain is encoded by TRBV5-1 joined to TRBJ2-3; 6 matching bases give a weak D call of TRBD2. The nucleotides read TGCGCCAGCAGCTTGAGTGGGAGGACAGATACGCAGTATTTT. Its coded protein is CASSLSGRTDTQYF.